This T cell receptor beta chain was observed in a study of blood T cell repertoires in COVID-19. Overall study: There were acute and convalescent COVID-19 samples, and they came from the United States, Italy and Spain.

The CDR3 runs 15 residues. Germline V gene data show CDR1 as SEHNR and CDR2 as FQNEAQ (reference sequence). V lost 1 base to trimming and J lost 4 bases; unmatched junction nucleotides: 5. Profiling relied on immunoSEQ multiplex PCR, and the TCRdb table lists in-frame clones only, not all of them. In the table there are about 180,000 clones, 89% of which are singletons. The source of this sequence is a woman aged 40 to 49 with acute COVID-19. The chain joins TRBV7-9 to TRBJ2-5; 8 bases agree with TRBD2. Material for sequencing was PBMCs or T cells enriched from blood (not recorded which). The CDR3 protein is CASSLGSGSAETQYF. The DNA of the CDR3 is TGTGCCAGCAGCTTAGGGAGCGGGAGTGCAGAGACCCAGTACTTC.